The 30 T cell receptor beta chains below come from one sample, sequenced in a study of cytomegalovirus exposure and HLA in healthy donors. The PCR contained 60 Vbeta and 13 Jbeta primers. Sequencing used immunoSEQ multiplex PCR; TCRdb keeps in-frame clones, though not all of them. Among tens of thousands of clones listed, about 80% were seen once. The specimen was PBMCs. The receptors derive from a man aged 50-59 years in good health and CMV-seronegative.

This chain uses TRBV6-5 with TRBJ2-2; possibly TRBD1 for D (5 bases). The CDR3 extends over 15 amino acids. Germline CDR1 is MNHEY and CDR2 is SVGAGI. Deletions cut 7 bases from V and 0 bases from J, with 12 bases between. The CDR3 here is CASTLTVTNTGELFF. Here the CDR3 DNA reads TGTGCCAGCACCCTGACAGTGACGAACACCGGGGAGCTGTTTTTT.

This clone was counted only a few times. The chain couples TRBV4-2 to TRBJ1-5; TRBD1 matches 8 bases. Germline-derived CDR1 and CDR2 are LGHNA and YNFKEQ. The CDR3 loop spans 15 amino acids. After removal of 6 bases from V and 4 bases from J, the junction contained 8 bases not matched to a gene. The CDR3 coding sequence is TGTGCCAGCAGTGTGGATACAGGGGGAAATCAGCCCCAGCATTTT. It specifies CASSVDTGGNQPQHF.

The chain carries TRBV11-3 and TRBJ2-7; D ambiguous. The length of the CDR3 is 13 residues. Looked up from germline, CDR1 is SGHNT and CDR2 is YENEEA. Trimming removed 1 base from V and 3 bases from J, with 7 bases in between. CDR3 protein: CASSLGPNYEQYF. The CDR3, as DNA: TGTGCCAGCAGCTTAGGGCCGAACTACGAGCAGTACTTC. Complete variable domain (other parts from reference TRBV11-3 and TRBJ2-7): EAGVVQSPRYKIIEKKQPVAFWCNPISGHNTLYWYLQNLGQGPELLIRYENEEAVDDSQLPKDRFSAERLKGVDSTLKIQPAELGDSAVYLCASSLGPNYEQYFGPGTRLTVT.

The gene calls are TRBV19 and TRBJ1-6, with 8 bases identical to TRBD1. Germline values: CDR1 LNHDA, CDR2 SQIVND (reference sequence). Trimming took 7 bases from V and 5 from J; bases not matched to a gene: 7. The CDR3 has 15 residues. CDR3 coding DNA: TGTGCCAGTACCCACGGACAGGGCGATAATTCACCCCTCCACTTT. Protein product: CASTHGQGDNSPLHF.

The CDR3 spells CASSLGFEGGTEAFF. CDR3 nucleotide sequence: TGCGCCAGCAGCTTGGGGTTCGAGGGGGGGACTGAAGCTTTCTTT. This chain uses TRBV5-1 with TRBJ1-1; D may be TRBD1 (6 bases). The CDR3 has 15 residues. The germline CDR1 and CDR2 sequences are SGHRS and YFSETQ. The V and J ends lost 0 bases and 5 bases respectively, with 14 bases between them. The entire variable domain, with the rest obtained from reference TRBV5-1 and TRBJ1-1, is as follows: KAGVTQTPRYLIKTRGQQVTLSCSPISGHRSVSWYQQTPGQGLQFLFEYFSETQRNKGNFPGRFSGRQFSNSRSEMNVSTLELGDSALYLCASSLGFEGGTEAFFGQGTRLTVV.

This chain links TRBV6-5 with TRBJ1-4; 10 nucleotides align to TRBD1. The junction had 8 bases not matched to a gene; V was cut back by 4 bases and J by 6 bases. The CDR3 runs to 16 residues. Germline CDR1 and CDR2: MNHEY and SVGAGI. The CDR3 region is CASSSSGTGEDEKLFF. The CDR3 coding sequence is TGTGCCAGCAGTTCCTCTGGGACAGGGGAGGATGAAAAACTGTTTTTT.

The V call is TRBV7-2, the J call TRBJ1-1; a possible D gene is TRBD1 (6 bases). The V and J ends lost 5 bases and 1 base respectively, with 8 bases between them. The length of the CDR3 is 13 residues. Germline CDR1 SGHTA, CDR2 FQGNSA. The CDR3 sequence: CASSLQGNTEAFF. The CDR3 DNA reads as TGTGCCAGCAGCCTACAGGGGAACACTGAAGCTTTCTTT.

The chain employs TRBV2 and TRBJ2-3; TRBD2 matches 7 bases. Trimming removed 7 bases from V and 6 bases from J; junction bases left unmatched: 13. Germline V lookup: CDR1 SNHLY, CDR2 FYNNEI. CDR3 length: 15 amino acids. The CDR3 bases are TGTGCCAGCAAGCCAGCCCACGGGGGGTCGGATACGCAGTATTTT. It encodes CASKPAHGGSDTQYF.

This clone was seen only once. The V call is TRBV7-2, the J call TRBJ1-2; 7 positions match TRBD1. Trimming removed 2 bases from V and 8 bases from J; junction bases left unmatched: 17. The CDR3 is made up of 17 amino acids. Germline assignment: CDR1 SGHTA and CDR2 FQGNSA. The CDR3 DNA follows: TGTGCCAGCAGCTTAAGAGGGTGGGGACAGCAACCGGGCGGCTACACCTTC. Encoded protein: CASSLRGWGQQPGGYTF.

The chain combines TRBV9 with TRBJ2-7, with TRBD1 matching 7 bases. Germline CDR1 SGDLS, CDR2 YYNGEE. This CDR3 is built from 15 residues. The V segment lost 4 bases and the J segment 1 base; nucleotides outside the gene matches: 8. CDR3 in DNA: TGTGCCAGCAGCCCGAGGCTGGGACAGTCCTACGAGCAGTACTTC. This codes for CASSPRLGQSYEQYF.

The chain recombines TRBV5-1 with TRBJ2-2; D is unresolved. Germline-derived CDR1 and CDR2 are SGHRS and YFSETQ. The CDR3 length is 13 residues. V lost 4 bases to trimming and J lost 5 bases, with 9 bases between them. CDR3 region: CASSPERTGELFF. The CDR3 coding sequence is TGCGCCAGCAGCCCGGAGAGGACCGGGGAGCTGTTTTTT.

The rearrangement joins TRBV4-3 to TRBJ2-1; possible D gene TRBD2, 5 bases. Germline V gene lookup returns CDR1 LGHNA and CDR2 YSLEER. The CDR3 length is 15 residues. V lost 1 base and J lost 4, with 11 bases in between. The DNA for the CDR3 is TGCGCCAGCAGCCAAGCCCCCCTAGCTTACAATGAGCAGTTCTTC. Residues: CASSQAPLAYNEQFF.

The chain has TRBV5-1 and TRBJ2-5, with D possibly matching TRBD1 (6 bases). From germline, CDR1 is SGHRS and CDR2 YFSETQ. This CDR3 contains 14 residues. V lost 5 bases, J lost 0 bases, and 11 bases lay in between. The CDR3 here is CASRFTGNQETQYF. In nucleotides, the CDR3 is TGCGCCAGCAGATTCACAGGGAACCAAGAGACCCAGTACTTC.

V is TRBV7-2 and J is TRBJ2-2; TRBD2 is a possible D gene (5 bases). CDR3 size: 14 residues. Between the trimmed V and J ends, which lost 1 base and 10 bases, there was a span of 13 bases. CDR1 is SGHTA and CDR2 is FQGNSA in the germline V gene. The CDR3 DNA sequence: TGTGCCAGCAGCTTAGTTGGGAGTCTCGCGGAGCTGTTTTTT. Amino acid sequence: CASSLVGSLAELFF.

The V gene is TRBV9, the J gene TRBJ2-3; 10 bases map to TRBD2. The CDR3 has 16 amino acids. Unmatched junction bases numbered 8, after V lost 3 bases and J lost 4 bases. Germline CDR1 reads SGDLS; CDR2 reads YYNGEE. Written as DNA, the CDR3 is TGTGCCAGCAGCGCCGGGACTAGCGCCTTCGCAGATACGCAGTATTTT. As protein: CASSAGTSAFADTQYF.

This chain uses TRBV7-2 with TRBJ2-3; 13 positions match TRBD2. The germline CDR1 and CDR2 sequences are SGHTA and FQGNSA. Trimming at V came to 2 bases and at J to 7 bases, leaving 15 bases not matched to a gene. CDR3 length: 19 amino acids. CDR3 region: CASSLFGHTSGGAIYTQYF. CDR3 DNA sequence: TGTGCCAGCAGCTTATTCGGACATACTAGCGGGGGGGCGATATATACGCAGTATTTT.

The chain couples TRBV19 to TRBJ1-1, with D unclear. Germline V lookup: CDR1 LNHDA, CDR2 SQIVND (reference sequence). V lost 5 bases to trimming and J lost 1 base, with 11 bases between them. The CDR3 loop spans 14 amino acids. CDR3 residues: CASSASESNTEAFF. CDR3 coding DNA: TGTGCCAGTAGTGCCTCGGAGTCGAACACTGAAGCTTTCTTT.

A single count supports this clone. DNA of the CDR3: TGTGCCAGCAGCTTAGACTGGACAGGGATTTACGAGCAGTACTTC. Its protein is CASSLDWTGIYEQYF. The chain employs TRBV7-2 and TRBJ2-7, with 8 bases lining up with TRBD1. This CDR3 spans 15 amino acids. The junction had 6 bases not matched to a gene; V was cut back by 1 base and J by 4 bases. Germline V CDR1 and CDR2: SGHTA, FQGNSA.

A single count supports this clone. The chain combines TRBV13 with TRBJ2-5, with 10 bases identical to TRBD1. The CDR3 has 13 amino acids. The V segment lost 3 bases and the J segment 7 bases; nucleotides outside the gene matches: 2. Germline loops: CDR1 PRHDT, CDR2 FYEKMQ (reference sequence). CDR3 sequence: CASSLWDRGTQYF. The CDR3 nucleotides read TGTGCCAGCAGCTTGTGGGACAGGGGGACCCAGTACTTC.

This clone was counted a single time. V and J are TRBV4-1 and TRBJ1-5; tentative D call: TRBD1 (5 bases). In germline, CDR1 is MGHRA, CDR2 YSYEKL. V dropped 3 bases and J dropped 7 bases, with 19 bases sitting between them. This CDR3 is 16 amino acids long. This CDR3 is CASSHLGQGGSQPQHF. The CDR3 DNA follows: TGCGCCAGCAGCCACCTGGGCCAGGGAGGGAGCCAGCCCCAGCATTTT.

The chain has TRBV4-2 and TRBJ2-7, with D possibly being TRBD1 (6 bases). Per the germline V gene, CDR1 is LGHNA and CDR2 is YNFKEQ. Trimming cost V 4 bases and J 6 bases, with 16 bases left between them. The CDR3 is 14 amino acids. CDR3 sequence reads: CASSRNQGSTEQYF. DNA for the CDR3: TGTGCCAGCAGCCGCAACCAGGGGTCGACCGAGCAGTACTTC.

The chain combines TRBV7-9 with TRBJ1-2; TRBD1 matches at 9 bases. The CDR3 extends over 14 amino acids. Losses at the gene ends were 1 base for V and 7 bases for J; bases not matched to a gene: 4. Per germline, CDR1 SEHNR and CDR2 FQNEAQ (reference sequence). DNA for the CDR3: TGTGCCAGCAGCTTAGAAACAGGGGGCGGTGGCTACACCTTC. Residues: CASSLETGGGGYTF.

In its sample, this clone was seen a few times. The CDR3 DNA is TGTGCCACCTCGCGGGACAGGGGTCCCTACGAGCAGTACTTC. Translating gives CATSRDRGPYEQYF. The rearrangement uses TRBV15 and TRBJ2-7, with TRBD1 identical over 10 bases. V lost 8 bases and J lost 2; bases outside the gene matches: 6. The CDR3 extends over 14 amino acids. The V gene's germline CDR1 is LNHNV and CDR2 YYDKDF (reference sequence).

The V gene is TRBV2, the J gene TRBJ2-2, with 9 bases identical to TRBD1. The ends lost 2 bases at V and 5 bases at J; junction bases unmatched: 3. Germline values: CDR1 SNHLY, CDR2 FYNNEI. There are 15 residues in the CDR3. CDR3 amino acids: CASSERGTGTGELFF. CDR3 nucleotides: TGTGCCAGCAGTGAACGTGGGACAGGGACCGGGGAGCTGTTTTTT. The whole variable domain, remainder taken from reference TRBV2 and TRBJ2-2, is EPEVTQTPSHQVTQMGQEVILRCVPISNHLYFYWYRQILGQKVEFLVSFYNNEISEKSEIFDDQFSVERPDGSNFTLKIRSTKLEDSAMYFCASSERGTGTGELFFGEGSRLTVL.

CDR3 bases: TGTGCCAGTAGCCCTCTCGGGGGGTTGGATGGCTACACCTTC. It encodes CASSPLGGLDGYTF. The rearrangement links TRBV19 to TRBJ1-2; possibly TRBD1 for D (5 bases). Germline V gene sequence: CDR1 LNHDA, CDR2 SQIVND (reference sequence). The CDR3 is 14 residues long. Trimming shortened V by 6 bases and J by 6 bases, and 17 bases separated the two germline ends.

This chain uses TRBV10-1 with TRBJ2-1; weak D call: TRBD1 (5 bases). CDR3 length equals 14 residues. The germline V gene encodes CDR1 WNHNN and CDR2 SYGVQD (reference sequence). Trimming cost V 0 bases and J 6 bases, with 9 bases left between them. CDR3 region: CASSESAGLNEQFF. CDR3 coding DNA: TGCGCCAGCAGTGAGTCCGCAGGGCTCAATGAGCAGTTCTTC.

V usage is TRBV12-1 and J usage is TRBJ2-2; the table's D call TRBD1 went unverified against the DNA. TRBV12-1 is shown as a pseudogene. The CDR3 totals 15 residues. In DNA, the CDR3 is TGTGCCAGCAGCTACGGGACAGCCAACACCGGGGAGCTGTTTTTT. It codes for CASSYGTANTGELFF.

The chain joins TRBV19 to TRBJ2-2; D unresolved. Trimming removed 7 bases from V and 0 bases from J, with 9 bases in between. There are 14 residues in the CDR3. Germline-derived CDR1 and CDR2 are LNHDA and SQIVND (reference sequence). As DNA, the CDR3 is TGTGCCAGTAACAAGAAAGCGAACACCGGGGAGCTGTTTTTT. Translation: CASNKKANTGELFF.

The chain links TRBV2 to TRBJ2-7, with TRBD1 identical over 8 bases. V shed 11 bases and J 3 bases; nucleotides not matched to a gene: 6. The CDR3 is 12 amino acids. From germline, CDR1 is SNHLY and CDR2 FYNNEI. The CDR3: CAGVDRDYEQYF. CDR3 in DNA: TGTGCCGGGGTGGACAGGGACTACGAGCAGTACTTC. The full variable domain, in which reference TRBV2 and TRBJ2-7 provide the parts outside the CDR3, is EPEVTQTPSHQVTQMGQEVILRCVPISNHLYFYWYRQILGQKVEFLVSFYNNEISEKSEIFDDQFSVERPDGSNFTLKIRSTKLEDSAMYFCAGVDRDYEQYFGPGTRLTVT.

The chain employs TRBV11-2 and TRBJ1-2, with D unclear. V was trimmed by 1 base and J by 3 bases, leaving 9 bases between them. The length of the CDR3 is 14 residues. CDR1 is SGHAT, CDR2 FQNNGV, per germline. The DNA of the CDR3 is TGTGCCAGCAGCTTAGGGGCTTGGGACTATGGCTACACCTTC. Translating it yields CASSLGAWDYGYTF. The full variable domain, with the rest looked up from reference TRBV11-2 and TRBJ1-2, is EAGVAQSPRYKIIEKRQSVAFWCNPISGHATLYWYQQILGQGPKLLIQFQNNGVVDDSQLPKDRFSAERLKGVDSTLKIQPAKLEDSAVYLCASSLGAWDYGYTFGSGTRLTVV.